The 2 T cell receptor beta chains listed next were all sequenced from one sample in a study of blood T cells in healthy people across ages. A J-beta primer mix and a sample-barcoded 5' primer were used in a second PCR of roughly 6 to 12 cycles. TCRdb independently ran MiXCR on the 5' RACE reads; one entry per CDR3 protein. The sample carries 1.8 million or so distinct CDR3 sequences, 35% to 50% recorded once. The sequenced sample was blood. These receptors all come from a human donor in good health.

The CDR3 is CASSSSGGAANEKLFF. The CDR3 DNA is TGTGCCAGCAGCTCGTCCGGTGGGGCGGCTAATGAAAAACTGTTTTTT. V is TRBV7-2 and J is TRBJ1-4; a weak D match, TRBD1 (5 bases). Germline-derived CDR1 and CDR2 are SGHTA and FQGNSA. CDR3 length: 16 amino acids. V lost 4 bases and J lost 3, with 15 bases in between.

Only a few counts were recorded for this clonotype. The CDR3: CASSPGQGEAFF. CDR3 nucleotide sequence: TGTGCCAGCAGTCCTGGACAGGGTGAAGCTTTCTTT. The chain uses TRBV28 and TRBJ1-1; 8 bases map to TRBD1. CDR1 is MDHEN, CDR2 SYDVKM, per germline. The CDR3 is 12 residues long. After removal of 5 bases from V and 7 bases from J, the junction contained 3 bases not matched to a gene.